The source of this TCR beta chain is a study of OX40 agonist ivuxolimab in advanced cancers. CDR3 size: 15 residues. Germline V gene data show CDR1 as SEHNR and CDR2 as FQNEAQ (reference sequence). The protocol was immunoSEQ multiplex PCR, while the TCRdb copy is restricted to in-frame clones and leaves out a portion. Found here are tens of thousands of clones, about 88% of them singletons; the top ten hold 3.4%. Study-level findings and limits: Near-lowest levels of clonal expansion characterized partial responders at 0.1-3.0 mg/kg.

Points on this clone: Its target is not known. An end of the junction does not agree with germline; a read error may underlie this.

The gene calls are TRBV7-9 and TRBJ2-7, with 9 bases matching TRBD1. The sequence was obtained from an adult with an advanced solid tumor such as melanoma, head and neck, liver or kidney cancer. Sample: CD4+ or CD8+ T cells sorted from blood, taken in a trial of the OX40 agonist ivuxolimab. The CDR3 region has the DNA TGCGCCAGCAGCCAAGAACGGACAGGGGCCTACGAGCAGTACTTC. Amino acid sequence: CASSQERTGAYEQYF.